This T cell receptor (beta chain) was sequenced for a study of T cell repertoires in cytomegalovirus infection. Study-level information: Public signatures in TCR beta pointed to CMV infection and matching HLA type.

This clonotype was counted at least ten times. No antigen is known for it. Using its own MiXCR run on the reads, TCRdb lists one record per CDR3 protein. The table has about 260,000 distinct CDR3 sequences, roughly 10% seen once. This CDR3 comprises 13 residues. Trimming stripped 3 bases from V and 10 bases from J, with 13 bases between. Per germline, CDR1 SGHDN and CDR2 FVKESK. Broader study findings: Clonotype analysis showed dominance of the ex vivo response by HLA-C-restricted CMV-specific TCR beta clonotypes. Identification of carriers of CMV plus the relevant HLA was achieved through cumulative public TCR beta family frequency.

Sequencing was performed on PBMCs. The receptor comes from a human donor in good health (CMV status not recorded). Some clones in this sample may be carry-over from other donors' samples. V usage is TRBV14 and J usage is TRBJ2-4; perhaps TRBD2 as D (6 bases). The DNA of the CDR3 is TGTGCCAGCAGCCAGTACCTGGAGGGGATTCAGTACTTC. Translation gives CASSQYLEGIQYF.